Listed below are T cell receptor beta chains from one sample, sequenced in a study of blood T cell repertoires in COVID-19. Profiling relied on immunoSEQ multiplex PCR, and the TCRdb table lists in-frame clones only, not all of them. The table includes 250,000 or so clones, less than 95% detected once. Sequencing used PBMCs or T cells enriched from blood (not recorded which). The receptors stem from a man aged 40-50 years who had been exposed to COVID-19. The CDR3 runs from the conserved cysteine through the conserved F or W.

j_gene: TRBJ1-2; v_gene: TRBV10-3; CDR3aa: CAISERSMDGYTF
j_gene: TRBJ2-7; v_gene: TRBV4-3; CDR3aa: CASSQERGDGEQYF
j_gene: TRBJ2-1; v_gene: TRBV7-3; CDR3aa: CASSQGLAHYNEQFF
j_gene: TRBJ1-2; v_gene: TRBV7-9; CDR3aa: CASSSNRGLYGYTF
j_gene: TRBJ1-1; v_gene: TRBV4-1; CDR3aa: CASSQAVWTGGTEAFF
j_gene: TRBJ2-2; v_gene: TRBV2; CDR3aa: CASSLRGQLNTGELFF
j_gene: TRBJ1-5; v_gene: TRBV19; CDR3aa: CASSMSGISNQPQHF
j_gene: TRBJ1-4; v_gene: TRBV11-2; CDR3aa: CASSREPDEKLFF
j_gene: TRBJ1-1; v_gene: TRBV11-3; CDR3aa: CASSSAGYTEAFF
j_gene: TRBJ2-7; v_gene: TRBV3-1/TRBV3-2; CDR3aa: CASSQLLAGTYEQYF
j_gene: TRBJ2-1; v_gene: TRBV29-1; CDR3aa: CSVLSAEHYNEQFF
j_gene: TRBJ2-6; v_gene: TRBV4-3; CDR3aa: CASSRQGASSGANVLTF
j_gene: TRBJ1-1; v_gene: TRBV11-2; CDR3aa: CASSAAGGAIDTEAFF
j_gene: TRBJ2-1; v_gene: TRBV30; CDR3aa: CAWSYQGIGNEQFF
j_gene: TRBJ2-1; v_gene: TRBV28; CDR3aa: CASLKDSSYNEQFF
j_gene: TRBJ1-1; v_gene: TRBV12-5; CDR3aa: CASVSGTGLNTEAFF
j_gene: TRBJ1-2; v_gene: TRBV6-5; CDR3aa: CASSYSYRQGDGYTF
j_gene: TRBJ1-5; v_gene: TRBV6-6; CDR3aa: CASSLSPGSNQPQHF
j_gene: TRBJ1-1; v_gene: TRBV18; CDR3aa: CASSTAGEEAFF
j_gene: TRBJ2-1; v_gene: TRBV7-6; CDR3aa: CASSLSGGPYNEQFF
j_gene: TRBJ1-1; v_gene: TRBV19; CDR3aa: CASSQTGAEAFF
j_gene: TRBJ2-2; v_gene: TRBV10-2; CDR3aa: CASSTGDFFFGELFF
j_gene: TRBJ1-5; v_gene: TRBV7-9; CDR3aa: CASSFGQGTNQPQHF
j_gene: TRBJ2-7; v_gene: TRBV29-1; CDR3aa: CSVNRDSYEQYF
j_gene: TRBJ2-7; v_gene: TRBV29-1; CDR3aa: CSVRTTAYEQYF
j_gene: TRBJ2-3; v_gene: TRBV9; CDR3aa: CASSGGEDSTDTQYF
j_gene: TRBJ2-1; v_gene: TRBV5-5; CDR3aa: CASSLYPGALYNEQFF
j_gene: TRBJ1-1; v_gene: TRBV14; CDR3aa: CASSQVKWAQNTEAFF
j_gene: TRBJ2-3; v_gene: TRBV4-1; CDR3aa: CASSQETGSKDTQYF
j_gene: TRBJ2-2; v_gene: TRBV19; CDR3aa: CASSIPREITGELFF
j_gene: TRBJ1-5; v_gene: TRBV7-9; CDR3aa: CASSSEGVGSNQPQHF
j_gene: TRBJ1-2; v_gene: TRBV28; CDR3aa: CASSPQAVGTDRRYGYTF
j_gene: TRBJ2-1; v_gene: TRBV3-1/TRBV3-2; CDR3aa: CASSQDRDRAYNEQFF
j_gene: TRBJ2-6; v_gene: TRBV7-9; CDR3aa: CATLEGGRGHPGANVLTF
j_gene: TRBJ2-1; v_gene: TRBV11-3; CDR3aa: CASSLLQRDNEQFF
j_gene: TRBJ2-3; v_gene: TRBV14; CDR3aa: CASSQALVDTQYF
j_gene: TRBJ2-3; v_gene: TRBV9; CDR3aa: CAGRERGTDTQYF
j_gene: TRBJ1-5; v_gene: TRBV19; CDR3aa: CASSIGQWADQPQHF
j_gene: TRBJ1-2; v_gene: TRBV6-5; CDR3aa: CASSSARVVNYGYTF
j_gene: TRBJ1-5; v_gene: TRBV19; CDR3aa: CASSIQRQGRQPQHF
j_gene: TRBJ2-7; v_gene: TRBV27; CDR3aa: CASSSGQGFYEQYF
j_gene: TRBJ2-1; v_gene: TRBV7-2; CDR3aa: CASSTQELAWNEQFF
j_gene: TRBJ2-3; v_gene: TRBV9; CDR3aa: CASSASPFRDTQYF
j_gene: TRBJ2-7; v_gene: TRBV28; CDR3aa: CASSRAGTSGINEQYF
j_gene: TRBJ1-1; v_gene: TRBV30; CDR3aa: CAWWGVGNTEAFF
j_gene: TRBJ2-7; v_gene: TRBV5-1; CDR3aa: CASKGKTGGVEQYF
j_gene: TRBJ1-2; v_gene: TRBV14; CDR3aa: CASSPASTGRYGYTF
j_gene: TRBJ2-5; v_gene: TRBV28; CDR3aa: CASSPNQETQYF
j_gene: TRBJ2-7; v_gene: TRBV3-1/TRBV3-2; CDR3aa: CASSQEWGGVSGNRYEQYF
j_gene: TRBJ2-7; v_gene: TRBV28; CDR3aa: CASSSGYGQYF
j_gene: TRBJ2-2; v_gene: TRBV5-1; CDR3aa: CASKPLAVNTGELFF
j_gene: TRBJ1-5; v_gene: TRBV30; CDR3aa: CAWALGQGMNQPQHF
j_gene: TRBJ2-1; v_gene: TRBV24-1; CDR3aa: CATSGFPLAGGWYEQFF
j_gene: TRBJ1-1; v_gene: TRBV18; CDR3aa: CASSPRTGTTEAFF
j_gene: TRBJ2-3; v_gene: TRBV5-1; CDR3aa: CASRRDGSTDTQYF
j_gene: TRBJ2-7; v_gene: TRBV24-1; CDR3aa: CATSVDSASSEQYF
j_gene: TRBJ2-1; v_gene: TRBV28; CDR3aa: CAGSSGMDEQFF
j_gene: TRBJ2-7; v_gene: TRBV7-9; CDR3aa: CASSPDRSYEQYF
j_gene: TRBJ2-1; v_gene: TRBV3-1/TRBV3-2; CDR3aa: CASSQVAGPYNEQFF